These 25 T cell receptor beta chains share one sample of origin, sequenced in a study of blood T cell repertoires in COVID-19. The data were produced by immunoSEQ multiplex PCR, yet TCRdb's version contains in-frame clones alone and is incomplete. This sample carries just over 300,000 clones, around 90% of them seen once, and the ten largest clones take 2% to 3%. The specimen sequenced was peripheral blood. The receptor set was obtained from a man aged 18-30 years with active or convalescent COVID-19.

The rearrangement links TRBV7-8 to TRBJ1-5, with D possibly TRBD1 on 6 matching bases. This CDR3 comprises 17 residues. Trimming stripped 6 bases from V and 0 bases from J, with 18 bases between. Germline V CDR1 and CDR2: SGHVS, FQNEAQ. CDR3 in amino acids: CASRPGQSFPSNQPQHF. As DNA, the CDR3 is TGTGCCAGCAGGCCGGGACAATCTTTTCCTAGCAATCAGCCCCAGCATTTT.

The V and J genes are TRBV12-3 or TRBV12-4 and TRBJ2-7; a possible D gene is TRBD1 (5 bases). This CDR3 spans 13 amino acids. V shed 4 bases and J shed 2 bases, with 9 bases lying between them. CDR3 coding DNA: TGTGCCAGCAGTTCAGGGAATACCTACGAGCAGTACTTC. Its translation: CASSSGNTYEQYF.

Only one count was recorded for this clone. V usage is TRBV5-1 and J usage is TRBJ2-7, with TRBD2 matching over 8 bases. Germline loops: CDR1 SGHRS, CDR2 YFSETQ. V was clipped by 0 bases and J by 3 bases; unmatched bases: 11. The CDR3 loop spans 17 amino acids. CDR3 loop: CASSLDFLAGGLYEQYF. The CDR3 nucleotides read TGCGCCAGCAGCTTGGACTTTCTCGCGGGAGGACTCTACGAGCAGTACTTC.

This rearrangement joins TRBV2 to TRBJ1-1; 10 positions match TRBD1. CDR3 length equals 13 residues. The germline V gene encodes CDR1 SNHLY and CDR2 FYNNEI. V lost 9 bases, J lost 11 bases, and 12 bases stayed unmatched. CDR3 DNA sequence: TGTGCCAGTACCGGGACAGGGGCTCCAGGGGCTTTCTTT. Protein product: CASTGTGAPGAFF.

J is TRBJ2-3 and V is TRBV6-5; perhaps TRBD1 as D (6 bases). CDR1 is MNHEY and CDR2 is SVGAGI in the germline V gene. The CDR3 contains 12 residues. Trimming cost V 9 bases and J 5 bases, with 12 bases left between them. The CDR3 DNA is TGTGCCAGTGGGACAAAAGGAGATACGCAGTATTTT. Its translation is CASGTKGDTQYF.

The chain couples TRBV4-2 to TRBJ1-4, with D possibly TRBD1 on 5 matching bases. Trimming removed 0 bases from V and 7 bases from J, with 12 bases in between. The CDR3 has 15 residues. The germline V gene encodes CDR1 LGHNA and CDR2 YNFKEQ. The CDR3 sequence is CASSQDSGLAEKLFF. The CDR3 DNA is TGTGCCAGCAGCCAAGATTCAGGGCTTGCTGAAAAACTGTTTTTT.

This clone was recorded only once. Compared with germline, one end of the junction differs, possibly owing to a read error. The chain is built from TRBV29-1 and TRBJ2-1; no firm D call. The CDR3 runs to 13 residues. The V gene's germline CDR1 is SQVTM and CDR2 ANQGSEA. CDR3 sequence reads: CSVILPGHNEQFF. CDR3 nucleotide sequence: TGCAGCGTGATACTACCCGGCCACAACGAGCAGTTCTTC.

This rearrangement joins TRBV18 to TRBJ2-1, with 7 bases that match TRBD2. This CDR3 is 15 amino acids long. V was pared by 4 bases and J by 0 bases, with 3 bases of the junction left unmatched. CDR1 is KGHSH and CDR2 is LQKENI in the germline V gene. In DNA, the CDR3 is TGTGCCAGCTCACAGAGCGGGGCCTCCTACAATGAGCAGTTCTTC. This encodes CASSQSGASYNEQFF.

The V and J genes are TRBV6-6 and TRBJ1-5; perhaps TRBD1 as D (6 bases). The CDR3 spans 13 residues. Trimming removed 5 bases at V and 7 bases at J, with 12 bases between. Per the germline V gene, CDR1 is MNHNY and CDR2 is SVGAGI (reference sequence). CDR3 nucleotide sequence: TGTGCCAGCAGTACCCCGGACAGACAGCCCCAGCATTTT. Its translation: CASSTPDRQPQHF.

The chain is built from TRBV4-3 and TRBJ1-2; D might be TRBD1 (6 bases). This CDR3 is built from 15 residues. CDR1 and CDR2 (germline): LGHNA, YSLEER. V was pared by 0 bases and J by 3 bases, with 11 bases between. CDR3 DNA: TGCGCCAGCAGCCAAGACCCCGGACAGTACTATGGCTACACCTTC. It is translated as CASSQDPGQYYGYTF.

The rearrangement links TRBV12-3 or TRBV12-4 to TRBJ2-4; 8 bases are a match to TRBD1. This CDR3 spans 13 amino acids. J lost 7 bases, V lost 8 bases, and 7 bases had no gene match. This CDR3 reads CASSGDRGNIQYF. The CDR3 nucleotides read TGTGCCAGCTCCGGTGACAGGGGTAACATTCAGTACTTC.

The chain recombines TRBV7-9 with TRBJ1-3; D unresolved. V lost 0 bases, J lost 0 bases, and 9 bases lay in between. The CDR3 length is 16 residues. Looked up from germline, CDR1 is SEHNR and CDR2 is FQNEAQ (reference sequence). CDR3 sequence: CASSLAGSHSGNTIYF. The CDR3 DNA follows: TGTGCCAGCAGCTTAGCCGGTTCCCACTCTGGAAACACCATATATTTT. The whole variable domain, remainder taken from reference TRBV7-9 and TRBJ1-3, is DTGVSQNPRHKITKRGQNVTFRCDPISEHNRLYWYRQTLGQGPEFLTYFQNEAQLEKSRLLSDRFSAERPKGSFSTLEIQRTEQGDSAMYLCASSLAGSHSGNTIYFGEGSWLTVV.

The CDR3 DNA reads TGTGCCAGCTCACCGACAGGGGATCTAGAGACCCAGTACTTC. Amino acid sequence: CASSPTGDLETQYF. This chain links TRBV18 with TRBJ2-5; 8 bases match TRBD1. Trimming took 3 bases from V and 4 from J; bases not matched to a gene: 4. The CDR3 contains 14 residues. Germline CDR1 is KGHSH and CDR2 is LQKENI.

The count of this clone is one. This chain connects TRBV10-3 to TRBJ1-5; 7 bases map to TRBD1. V gave up 5 bases and J gave up 2 bases; unmatched junction bases: 3. Germline V gives CDR1 ENHRY, CDR2 SYGVKD. The CDR3 has 14 residues. The CDR3 sequence is CAISPGQGNQPQHF. CDR3 nucleotides: TGTGCCATCAGTCCCGGACAGGGCAATCAGCCCCAGCATTTT.

This clone was picked up one time. The rearrangement joins TRBV9 to TRBJ2-3, with 7 bases matching TRBD1. The CDR3 is 13 amino acids. The V gene's germline CDR1 is SGDLS and CDR2 YYNGEE. Trimming at V came to 3 bases and at J to 4 bases, leaving 2 bases not matched to a gene. The CDR3, as DNA: TGTGCCAGCAGCGCGACAGGGTCAGATACGCAGTATTTT. Its protein product is CASSATGSDTQYF.

This sequence joins TRBV28 and TRBJ2-7, with D unclear. Trimming removed 4 bases from V and 0 bases from J, with 7 bases in between. The germline gives CDR1 MDHEN, CDR2 SYDVKM. This CDR3 comprises 13 residues. CDR3 DNA: TGTGCCAGCAGTTCATTTAGCTCCTACGAGCAGTACTTC. This gives the protein CASSSFSSYEQYF.

CDR3 coding DNA: TGCGCCAGCAGCTCCCCCTCGCTAGCGGGGGTTGGGACCGGGGAGCTGTTTTTT. It translates to CASSSPSLAGVGTGELFF. The genes are TRBV5-1 and TRBJ2-2, with 10 bases fitting TRBD2. The junction had 13 bases not matched to a gene; V was cut back by 3 bases and J by 5 bases. Germline V CDR1 and CDR2: SGHRS, YFSETQ. The CDR3 extends over 18 amino acids.

The chain links TRBV18 to TRBJ2-7; D is undetermined. The CDR3 has 11 residues. Germline V gene sequence: CDR1 KGHSH, CDR2 LQKENI. Between the trimmed V and J ends, which lost 5 bases and 2 bases, there was a span of 4 bases. The CDR3 sequence is CASSATYEQYF. The CDR3 DNA is TGTGCCAGCTCAGCGACCTACGAGCAGTACTTC.

The V call is TRBV4-3, the J call TRBJ2-1; perhaps TRBD2 as D (7 bases). This CDR3 region has 17 residues. CDR1 is LGHNA and CDR2 is YSLEER in the germline V gene. Trimming removed 0 bases at V and 4 bases at J, with 16 bases between. The CDR3 spells CASSQERRGARYNEQFF. In nucleotides, the CDR3 is TGCGCCAGCAGCCAAGAACGACGGGGGGCCAGGTACAATGAGCAGTTCTTC.

This clone was seen only a few times. This rearrangement joins TRBV7-2 to TRBJ2-7; TRBD1 is a possible D gene (6 bases). Germline V gives CDR1 SGHTA, CDR2 FQGNSA. CDR3 length: 14 residues. Between the trimmed V and J ends, which lost 4 bases and 3 bases, there was a span of 13 bases. The CDR3 here is CASSSRQAIYEQYF. The CDR3 DNA reads TGTGCCAGCAGCTCCCGACAGGCTATCTACGAGCAGTACTTC.

This chain connects TRBV9 to TRBJ2-7; TRBD2 aligns across 14 bases. CDR3 size: 15 residues. Germline V gene data show CDR1 as SGDLS and CDR2 as YYNGEE. The junction had 10 bases not matched to a gene; V was cut back by 9 bases and J by 5 bases. The DNA of the CDR3 is TGTGCCACCTCAAAGGGACTAGCGGGAGTAGACGAGCAGTACTTC. It is translated as CATSKGLAGVDEQYF. The variable domain in full, completed from reference TRBV9 and TRBJ2-7, reads DSGVTQTPKHLITATGQRVTLRCSPRSGDLSVYWYQQSLDQGLQFLIQYYNGEERAKGNILERFSAQQFPDLHSELNLSSLELGDSALYFCATSKGLAGVDEQYFGPGTRLTVT.

The chain is built from TRBV11-2 and TRBJ2-1; tentatively, D is TRBD1 (8 bases). The V gene's germline CDR1 is SGHAT and CDR2 FQNNGV. The CDR3 is 16 amino acids. Trimming shortened V by 5 bases and J by 4 bases, and 18 bases separated the two germline ends. The CDR3 bases are TGTGCCAGCAGCCCCGAAGCGGGACAGGAATACAATGAGCAGTTCTTC. It is translated as CASSPEAGQEYNEQFF.

The rearrangement joins TRBV5-1 to TRBJ1-3, with TRBD1 as a possible D gene (6 bases). The CDR3 runs to 19 residues. Germline-derived CDR1 and CDR2 are SGHRS and YFSETQ. The V gene lost 3 bases and the J gene lost 0 bases, with 22 bases spanning the gap. This CDR3 is CASSSNILGQTISGNTIYF. For the CDR3, the DNA is TGCGCCAGCAGCTCAAACATTCTCGGACAGACGATCTCTGGAAACACCATATATTTT. Variable domain in full (rest from reference TRBV5-1 and TRBJ1-3): KAGVTQTPRYLIKTRGQQVTLSCSPISGHRSVSWYQQTPGQGLQFLFEYFSETQRNKGNFPGRFSGRQFSNSRSEMNVSTLELGDSALYLCASSSNILGQTISGNTIYFGEGSWLTVV.

This clone was detected once. The V call is TRBV27, the J call TRBJ2-7; maybe TRBD2 (6 bases). V gave up 1 base and J gave up 5 bases, with 15 bases separating them. CDR3 length equals 15 residues. CDR1 MNHEY and CDR2 SMNVEV come from the germline V gene (reference sequence). The CDR3 region has the DNA TGTGCCAGCAGTTTATTAGGCGGGGTTGGCAACGAGCAGTACTTC. It specifies CASSLLGGVGNEQYF.

This rearrangement joins TRBV24-1 to TRBJ2-1; 7 positions match TRBD2. V shed 5 bases, J shed 8 bases, and the junction held 11 bases outside the gene matches. Germline V gives CDR1 KGHDR, CDR2 SFDVKD. This CDR3 contains 15 residues. CDR3 DNA sequence: TGTGCCACCAGTGGAGGATGGACTAGTGCCGATGAGCAGTTCTTC. This codes for CATSGGWTSADEQFF.